Sequencing of this T cell receptor (beta chain) was carried out in a study of PD-1 blockade in classical Hodgkin lymphoma (dated by TCRdb to 2020 to 2021). A note on the overall study: Nivolumab dosing was 3 mg/kg intravenously every 2 weeks, continuing until either disease progression or unacceptable toxicity. The study used CyTOF and TCR beta sequencing to define a peripheral blood immune signature of response to PD-1 blockade in classical Hodgkin lymphoma. The full study reports these points: Lower diversity was seen in patients whose nivolumab began less than 1 year after ASCT, and these patients were left out of later analyses so that immune reconstitution would not confound the results. By C4D1, a significant rise was seen in CD4+ TCR diversity but not in CD8+ TCR diversity (p=0.0027 vs p=0.16), and the rise was most apparent among complete responders (p=0.02). Baseline TCR diversity was reported to be lower in newly diagnosed patients than in healthy donors and to be lower still in relapsed/refractory patients. The study covered only a single clinical trial cohort, and the causes of the repertoire differences, possibly disease activity or prior therapy, were still not defined. Trial patients achieving complete response had baseline diversity similar to newly diagnosed patients, whereas partial responders and progressors had significantly lower diversity.

In regard to this clone: The antigen it recognizes is unknown. With a far larger clone one base away, a read error is the likely cause.

Genomic DNA was isolated using the Qiagen DNeasy kit from unsorted PBMCs as well as from negatively selected CD4+ and CD8+ fractions. Amplification of TCR beta CDR3 regions was done by immunoSEQ multiplex PCR with primers that anneal to V and J segments. Amplification bias was minimized using a synthetic immune receptor repertoire, and residual bias was removed computationally after sequencing. On the study's bioinformatics: Repertoire diversity was quantified as the Shannon entropy index using custom Python scripts. The unsorted, CD4+ and CD8+ repertoires were each analyzed separately, with the exception of combined analyses, where CD4+ and CD8+ sequences were merged in silico. A clone counted as expanded when the clone's frequency after treatment rose at least 2-fold relative to C1D1, and clones undetected at baseline were given a pseudocount of 0.5. Singleton clones were defined as clones with 0 or 1 copy at C1D1, and non-singleton clones were defined as clones with 2 or more copies. Clones expanded in unsorted samples were labelled as CD4+, CD8+ or unknown by matching protein sequences in sorted samples from the same patient. Wilcoxon tests on paired samples were used to test diversity changes from C1D1 to C4D1. Held by TCRdb, this immuneACCESS table contains in-frame sequences only and omits some clones. Under half of the omission traces to an unresolved V gene where checked; the cause of the rest is unknown. V and J calls and clone size are those listed in that table; D and trimming were worked out from the DNA. This sample holds 25,000 to 35,000 clones; roughly 71% were observed only once. The leading ten clones occupy about a quarter of the sample.

The time point label, as the study defines it: cycle 2 day 1 (C2D1) of nivolumab. Every trial patient had relapsed after autologous stem cell transplantation, and cohorts A, B and C differed in prior brentuximab vedotin exposure. The trial cohort included 45 to 65 patients with relapsed/refractory classical Hodgkin lymphoma, and each patient had a best overall response of complete response, partial response or progressive disease. Trial patients were treated with single-agent nivolumab in the multi-cohort phase II CheckMate 205 trial. Best overall response was determined by an independent review committee according to the 2007 International Working Group response criteria. Trial PBMCs were collected just before the start of nivolumab (C1D1) and during therapy at cycle 2 day 1 and cycle 4 day 1. Peripheral blood was collected in 8 mL Vacutainer Cell Preparation Tubes, from which PBMCs were isolated by centrifugation and then cryopreserved.

Unmatched junction bases come to 10, with V trimmed by 0 bases and J by 7 bases. CDR1 and CDR2, per the germline V gene, are LGHNA and YSLEER. From the cysteine through the phenylalanine, the CDR3 covers 17 amino acids. Solely the CDR3 DNA is kept, with 51 bases framed from the first base. The chain uses TRBV4-3 and TRBJ2-2, with TRBD2 identical over 8 junction bases. Material: peripheral blood mononuclear cells (PBMCs), obtained before the second cycle of nivolumab. This TCR was recovered from a human donor with classical Hodgkin lymphoma. The CDR3 is CASSQDRFGGDNGELFF. At the DNA level, the sequence is TGCGCCAGCAGCCAAGATCGTTTCGGGGGGGACAACGGGGAGCTGTTTTTT.